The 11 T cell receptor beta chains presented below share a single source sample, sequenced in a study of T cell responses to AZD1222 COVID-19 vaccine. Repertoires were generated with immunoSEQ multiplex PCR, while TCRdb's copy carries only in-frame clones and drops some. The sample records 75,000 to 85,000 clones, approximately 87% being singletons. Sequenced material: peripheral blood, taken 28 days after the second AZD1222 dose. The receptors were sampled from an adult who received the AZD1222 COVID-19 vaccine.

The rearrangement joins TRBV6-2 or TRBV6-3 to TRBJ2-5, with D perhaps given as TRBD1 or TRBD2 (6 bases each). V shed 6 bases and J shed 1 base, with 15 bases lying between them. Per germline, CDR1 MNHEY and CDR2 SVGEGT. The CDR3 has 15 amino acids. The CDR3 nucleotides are TGTGCCAGCAGCCCAAGGACAGCGGGCCAAGAGACCCAGTACTTC. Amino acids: CASSPRTAGQETQYF.

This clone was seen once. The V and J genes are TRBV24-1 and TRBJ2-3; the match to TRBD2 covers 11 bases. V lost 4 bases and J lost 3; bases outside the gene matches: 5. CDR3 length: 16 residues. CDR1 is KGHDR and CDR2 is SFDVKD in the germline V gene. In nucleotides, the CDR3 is TGTGCCACCAGTGAGTCACTAGCGGGGGTGACAGATACGCAGTATTTT. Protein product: CATSESLAGVTDTQYF.

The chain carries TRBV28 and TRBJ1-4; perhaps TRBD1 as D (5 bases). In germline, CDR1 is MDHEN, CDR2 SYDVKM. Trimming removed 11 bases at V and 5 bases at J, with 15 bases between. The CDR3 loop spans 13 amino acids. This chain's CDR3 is CACGSGGNEKLFF. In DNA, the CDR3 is TGTGCCTGTGGATCCGGGGGGAATGAAAAACTGTTTTTT.

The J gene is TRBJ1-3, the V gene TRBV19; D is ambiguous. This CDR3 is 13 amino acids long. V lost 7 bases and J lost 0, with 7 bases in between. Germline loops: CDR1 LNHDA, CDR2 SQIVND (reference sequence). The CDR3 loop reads CASNTNSGNTIYF. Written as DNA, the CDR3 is TGTGCCAGTAATACGAACTCTGGAAACACCATATATTTT.

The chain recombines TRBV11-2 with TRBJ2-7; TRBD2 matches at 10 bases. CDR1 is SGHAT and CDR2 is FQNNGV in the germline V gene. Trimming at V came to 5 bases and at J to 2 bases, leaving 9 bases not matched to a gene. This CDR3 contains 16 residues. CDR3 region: CASSHSSGGAPYEQYF. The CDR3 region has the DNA TGTGCCAGCAGCCACTCTAGCGGGGGAGCCCCCTACGAGCAGTACTTC.

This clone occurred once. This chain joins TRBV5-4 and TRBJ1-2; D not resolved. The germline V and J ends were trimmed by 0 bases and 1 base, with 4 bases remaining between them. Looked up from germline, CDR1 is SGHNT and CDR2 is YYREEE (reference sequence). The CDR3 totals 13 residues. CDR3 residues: CASSLDSNYGYTF. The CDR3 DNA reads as TGTGCCAGCAGCTTGGACAGTAACTATGGCTACACCTTC.

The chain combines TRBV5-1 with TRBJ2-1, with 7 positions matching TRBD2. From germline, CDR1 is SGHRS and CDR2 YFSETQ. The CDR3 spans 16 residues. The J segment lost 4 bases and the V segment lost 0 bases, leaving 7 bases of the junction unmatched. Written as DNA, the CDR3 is TGCGCCAGCAGCTTGGATCGGGGGGAAGGTTACAATGAGCAGTTCTTC. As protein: CASSLDRGEGYNEQFF.

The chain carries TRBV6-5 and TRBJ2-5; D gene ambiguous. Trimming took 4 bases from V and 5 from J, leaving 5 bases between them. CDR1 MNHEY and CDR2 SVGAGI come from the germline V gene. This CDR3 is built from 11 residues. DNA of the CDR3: TGTGCCAGCAGTTCTGTGGAGACCCAGTACTTC. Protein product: CASSSVETQYF.

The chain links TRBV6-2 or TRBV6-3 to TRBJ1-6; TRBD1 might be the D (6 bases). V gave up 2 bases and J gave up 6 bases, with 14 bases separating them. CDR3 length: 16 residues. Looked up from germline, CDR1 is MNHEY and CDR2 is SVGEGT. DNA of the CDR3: TGTGCCAGCAGTTACGGGACACAGGGCTTTAATTCACCCCTCCACTTT. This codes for CASSYGTQGFNSPLHF.

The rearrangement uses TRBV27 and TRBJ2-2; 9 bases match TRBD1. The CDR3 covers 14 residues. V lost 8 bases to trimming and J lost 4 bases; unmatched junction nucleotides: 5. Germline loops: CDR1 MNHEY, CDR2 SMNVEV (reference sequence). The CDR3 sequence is CASHRQGGTGELFF. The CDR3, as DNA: TGTGCCAGCCATAGACAGGGGGGCACCGGGGAGCTGTTTTTT.

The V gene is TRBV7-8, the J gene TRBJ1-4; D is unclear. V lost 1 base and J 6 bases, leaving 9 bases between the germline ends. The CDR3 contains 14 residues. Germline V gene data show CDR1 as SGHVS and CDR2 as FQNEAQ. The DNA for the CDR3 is TGTGCCAGCAGCTTAGAGGGTGGTTATGAAAAACTGTTTTTT. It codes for CASSLEGGYEKLFF.